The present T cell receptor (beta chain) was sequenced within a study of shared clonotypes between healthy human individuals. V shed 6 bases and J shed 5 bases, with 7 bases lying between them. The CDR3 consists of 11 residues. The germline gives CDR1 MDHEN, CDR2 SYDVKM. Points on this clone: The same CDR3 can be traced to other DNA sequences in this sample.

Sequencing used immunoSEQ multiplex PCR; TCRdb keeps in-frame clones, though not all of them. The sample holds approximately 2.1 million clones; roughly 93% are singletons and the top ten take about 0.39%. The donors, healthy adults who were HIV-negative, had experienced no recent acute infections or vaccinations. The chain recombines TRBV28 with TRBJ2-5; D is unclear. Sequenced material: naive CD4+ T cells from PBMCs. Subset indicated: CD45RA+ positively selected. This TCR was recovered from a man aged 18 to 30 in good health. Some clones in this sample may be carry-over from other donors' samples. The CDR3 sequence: CASRNEETQYF. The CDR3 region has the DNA TGTGCCAGCAGGAATGAGGAGACCCAGTACTTC. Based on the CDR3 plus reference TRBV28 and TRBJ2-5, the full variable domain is DVKVTQSSRYLVKRTGEKVFLECVQDMDHENMFWYRQDPGLGLRLIYFSYDVKMKEKGDIPEGYSVSREKKERFSLILESASTNQTSMYLCASRNEETQYFGPGTRLLVL.